The 29 T cell receptor beta chains listed next were all sequenced from one sample in a study of cytomegalovirus exposure and HLA in healthy donors. PCR employed 60 Vbeta and 13 Jbeta primers. Some clones are missing from TCRdb's copy, which holds only in-frame ones; the method was immunoSEQ multiplex PCR. This sample has 85,000 to 100,000 clones, with more than 60% found just once. Sequenced: PBMCs. These receptor sequences come from a human donor in good health.

A few counts support this clone. This sequence joins TRBV25-1 and TRBJ1-1; 9 bases line up with TRBD1. This CDR3 region has 15 residues. The ends lost 3 bases at V and 5 bases at J; junction bases unmatched: 7. The germline V gene encodes CDR1 MGHDK and CDR2 SYGVNS. CDR3 in DNA: TGTGCCAGCAGTGACCCCCGACAGGGGGGAACTGAAGCTTTCTTT. Its translation is CASSDPRQGGTEAFF. The full variable domain, its missing parts supplied by reference TRBV25-1 and TRBJ1-1, is EADIYQTPRYLVIGTGKKITLECSQTMGHDKMYWYQQDPGMELHLIHYSYGVNSTEKGDLSSESTVSRIRTEHFPLTLESARPSHTSQYLCASSDPRQGGTEAFFGQGTRLTVV.

The sample holds a few counts of this clone. V and J are TRBV2 and TRBJ2-1; a possible D gene is TRBD2 (5 bases). The germline V and J ends were trimmed by 8 bases and 7 bases, with 9 bases remaining between them. Germline CDR1 is SNHLY and CDR2 is FYNNEI. The CDR3 length is 11 residues. CDR3 residues: CASYRGNEQFF. CDR3 nucleotide sequence: TGTGCCAGCTATAGAGGGAATGAGCAGTTCTTC.

V and J are TRBV11-2 and TRBJ2-7, with a tentative D call TRBD2 (5 bases). CDR1 SGHAT and CDR2 FQNNGV come from the germline V gene. V lost 9 bases and J 6 bases, leaving 24 bases between the germline ends. The CDR3 contains 15 residues. The CDR3 loop reads CARRNVRAALTEQYF. As DNA, the CDR3 is TGTGCCAGGAGAAACGTGAGAGCGGCCCTTACCGAGCAGTACTTC.

This clone was picked up one time. The J gene is TRBJ1-4, the V gene TRBV5-1, with 9 nucleotides matching TRBD1. Germline V gene data show CDR1 as SGHRS and CDR2 as YFSETQ. Trimming cost V 4 bases and J 6 bases; bases outside gene matches: 7. The CDR3 is made up of 15 amino acids. The CDR3 protein is CASSRTGAKDEKLFF. The CDR3 bases are TGCGCCAGCAGCCGGACAGGGGCGAAGGATGAAAAACTGTTTTTT. Supplemented by reference TRBV5-1 and TRBJ1-4, the full variable domain reads KAGVTQTPRYLIKTRGQQVTLSCSPISGHRSVSWYQQTPGQGLQFLFEYFSETQRNKGNFPGRFSGRQFSNSRSEMNVSTLELGDSALYLCASSRTGAKDEKLFFGSGTQLSVL.

This clone was counted between two and nine times. The genes are TRBV7-9 and TRBJ1-5, with 10 bases identical to TRBD1. Germline lookup yields CDR1 SEHNR and CDR2 FQNEAQ (reference sequence). The length of the CDR3 is 17 residues. V dropped 5 bases and J dropped 2; count of bases not matched to a gene: 9. This CDR3 reads CASSRQGATVGNQPQHF. The CDR3 nucleotides read TGTGCCAGCAGCAGACAGGGGGCCACGGTGGGCAATCAGCCCCAGCATTTT.

The chain carries TRBV21-1 and TRBJ2-7; no DNA check was done on the table's D call, TRBD2. TRBV21-1 is noted as a pseudogene. CDR3 size: 13 residues. This CDR3 reads CASSKARGGEQYF. CDR3 bases: TGTGCCAGCAGCAAAGCGCGGGGGGGCGAGCAGTACTTC.

V and J are TRBV18 and TRBJ1-1; 7 bases agree with TRBD1. V lost 4 bases and J lost 3; bases outside the gene matches: 11. CDR1 and CDR2 (germline): KGHSH, LQKENI. The CDR3 has 16 residues. The DNA for the CDR3 is TGTGCCAGCTCACTCCGACAGGGTGGGTTGGACACTGAAGCTTTCTTT. Translating gives CASSLRQGGLDTEAFF.

The rearrangement links TRBV12-5 to TRBJ1-1, with unresolved D. In germline, CDR1 is LGHNT, CDR2 FRNRAP. Trimming removed 0 bases from V and 1 base from J, with 15 bases in between. The CDR3 has 17 amino acids. The chain's CDR3 is CASGLVRTPLGNTEAFF. DNA of the CDR3: TGTGCTAGTGGTTTGGTACGGACTCCATTGGGGAACACTGAAGCTTTCTTT.

This rearrangement joins TRBV27 to TRBJ1-4; possible D gene TRBD1, 5 bases. The CDR3 sequence is 15 residues long. V lost 4 bases, J lost 7 bases, and 16 bases lay in between. Germline V gene data show CDR1 as MNHEY and CDR2 as SMNVEV (reference sequence). Written as DNA, the CDR3 is TGTGCCAGCAGTTCGCAGGGATTTTACGGTGAAAAACTGTTTTTT. It encodes CASSSQGFYGEKLFF.

CDR3 sequence (DNA): TGCGCCAGCAGCTCGCTTTCTAGCTCTGGAAACACCATATATTTT. Translated, it gives CASSSLSSSGNTIYF. V gene TRBV5-1 combines with J gene TRBJ1-3; D call uncertain. The CDR3 extends over 15 amino acids. The germline gives CDR1 SGHRS, CDR2 YFSETQ. V was cut by 3 bases and J by 0 bases, with 10 bases left in between.

The chain recombines TRBV23-1 with TRBJ1-5; no definite D call. TRBV23-1 is an ORF, and what it does is uncertain. The V end was cut by 8 bases, the J end by 3 bases, with 17 bases between. This CDR3 has 15 amino acids. CDR3 sequence (DNA): TGCGCCAGCGGTCCCCTATGGAGTATCAATCAGCCCCAGCATTTT. Amino acid sequence: CASGPLWSINQPQHF.

The rearrangement uses TRBV20-1 and TRBJ2-7, with D uncertain. The CDR3 totals 11 residues. Germline V gene lookup returns CDR1 DFQATT and CDR2 SNEGSKA (reference sequence). In nucleotides, the CDR3 is TGCAGAGCCGCCGCAGGTGACGAGCAGTACTTC. It translates to CRAAAGDEQYF.

In its sample, this clone was seen once. J is TRBJ2-1 and V is TRBV12-5; 7 positions agree with TRBD2. The trim removed 5 bases at V and 5 bases at J, leaving 3 bases unmatched. This CDR3 region has 13 residues. Germline V gives CDR1 LGHNT, CDR2 FRNRAP. CDR3 coding DNA: TGTGCTAGTGGTCCTCTAGCGGACAATGAGCAGTTCTTC. Translating it yields CASGPLADNEQFF. Variable domain in full (rest from reference TRBV12-5 and TRBJ2-1): DARVTQTPRHKVTEMGQEVTMRCQPILGHNTVFWYRQTMMQGLELLAYFRNRAPLDDSGMPKDRFSAEMPDATLATLKIQPSEPRDSAVYFCASGPLADNEQFFGPGTRLTVL.

The rearrangement uses TRBV18 and TRBJ1-2; 9 positions agree with TRBD1. The V gene's germline CDR1 is KGHSH and CDR2 LQKENI. Unmatched junction bases numbered 11, after V lost 5 bases and J lost 7 bases. The CDR3 runs 15 residues. CDR3 loop: CASSSTTGGKGGYTF. The DNA of the CDR3 is TGTGCCAGCTCATCCACGACAGGGGGAAAAGGTGGCTACACCTTC.

The chain uses TRBV7-6 and TRBJ1-3; unclear D gene. The CDR3 consists of 15 residues. Trimming left V 1 base short and J 0 bases short, with 7 bases between. Germline V gives CDR1 SGHVS, CDR2 FNYEAQ. The CDR3 region has the DNA TGTGCCAGCAGCTTAGTACGGGGCTCTGGAAACACCATATATTTT. Its protein product is CASSLVRGSGNTIYF.

The CDR3: CASNTGTGGQAEQYF. CDR3 nucleotides: TGTGCCAGCAACACCGGGACAGGGGGTCAAGCAGAGCAGTACTTC. The chain couples TRBV6-5 to TRBJ2-7; the match to TRBD1 covers 11 bases. Trimming at V came to 7 bases and at J to 7 bases, leaving 12 bases not matched to a gene. There are 15 residues in the CDR3. CDR1 and CDR2 (germline): MNHEY, SVGAGI.

The genes are TRBV9 and TRBJ1-1; D unresolved. V lost 0 bases to trimming and J lost 1 base, with 13 bases between them. CDR1 is SGDLS and CDR2 is YYNGEE in the germline V gene. The CDR3 has 16 residues. This CDR3 is CASSVARPSGNTEAFF. CDR3 coding DNA: TGTGCCAGCAGCGTAGCCCGGCCTAGTGGGAACACTGAAGCTTTCTTT. The full variable domain, with the rest looked up from reference TRBV9 and TRBJ1-1, is DSGVTQTPKHLITATGQRVTLRCSPRSGDLSVYWYQQSLDQGLQFLIQYYNGEERAKGNILERFSAQQFPDLHSELNLSSLELGDSALYFCASSVARPSGNTEAFFGQGTRLTVV.

This rearrangement joins TRBV10-2 to TRBJ1-2, with TRBD1 as a possible D gene (6 bases). CDR1 WSHSY and CDR2 SAAADI come from the germline V gene. V was clipped by 10 bases and J by 6 bases, with 12 bases between them. The CDR3 runs to 11 residues. CDR3 region: CATQGQDGYTF. The CDR3 DNA sequence: TGCGCCACCCAGGGGCAGGATGGCTACACCTTC.

This clone came up once. This chain connects TRBV6-1 to TRBJ1-1; 8 nucleotides align to TRBD1. From germline, CDR1 is MNHNS and CDR2 SASEGT. The CDR3 runs 13 residues. Germline trimming cut 10 bases from V and 3 bases from J; bases unmatched to any gene: 7. DNA of the CDR3: TGTGCCACCGGACAGGGAGCGTACACTGAAGCTTTCTTT. Protein product: CATGQGAYTEAFF.

Points on this clone: One end of the junction fails to match germline, which may point to a read error. The CDR3 loop reads CASREDYGYTF. CDR3 bases: TGTGCCAGCAGGGAAGACTATGGCTACACCTTT. The chain carries TRBV6-1 and TRBJ1-2; D unclear. The V gene's germline CDR1 is MNHNS and CDR2 SASEGT. This CDR3 is 11 amino acids long.

The chain carries TRBV7-9 and TRBJ2-1; TRBD1 matches at 12 bases. J was trimmed by 7 bases and V by 5 bases; bases with no gene match: 9. The V gene's germline CDR1 is SEHNR and CDR2 FQNEAQ (reference sequence). The CDR3 extends over 16 amino acids. CDR3 DNA: TGTGCCAGCAGCCTTACGTGGGACAGGGGGCGGAATGAGCAGTTCTTC. As protein: CASSLTWDRGRNEQFF.

The chain is built from TRBV29-1 and TRBJ1-1; 7 positions agree with TRBD1. V shed 6 bases and J 5 bases; nucleotides not matched to a gene: 12. The CDR3 is made up of 14 amino acids. Germline-derived CDR1 and CDR2 are SQVTM and ANQGSEA. Here the CDR3 DNA reads TGCAGCGTCCGAAACAGGGGAGGATGGACTGAAGCTTTCTTT. This gives the protein CSVRNRGGWTEAFF.

The chain employs TRBV30 and TRBJ2-5; the D gene is possibly TRBD2 (5 bases). Trimming stripped 1 base from V and 4 bases from J, with 10 bases between. This CDR3 contains 13 residues. Germline loops: CDR1 GTSNPN, CDR2 SVGIG (reference sequence). The CDR3 spells CAWSDGVVETQYF. DNA of the CDR3: TGTGCCTGGAGTGACGGGGTTGTAGAGACCCAGTACTTC.

The CDR3 loop reads CSVAIGVGTGELFF. In DNA form, the CDR3 reads TGCAGCGTTGCTATTGGAGTCGGCACCGGGGAGCTGTTTTTT. V usage is TRBV29-1 and J usage is TRBJ2-2, with D unclear. CDR1 and CDR2 from the germline V gene are SQVTM and ANQGSEA. Trimming left V 4 bases short and J 4 bases short, with 13 bases between. This CDR3 has 14 residues.

The rearrangement joins TRBV4-1 to TRBJ2-2; the D is unclear. Trimming took off 0 bases at V and 4 bases at J, with 6 bases between the two ends. CDR3 length equals 14 residues. The germline V gene encodes CDR1 MGHRA and CDR2 YSYEKL. The CDR3 protein is CASSQDHGTGELFF. The CDR3 nucleotides are TGCGCCAGCAGCCAAGATCACGGCACCGGGGAGCTGTTTTTT.

This chain joins TRBV5-1 and TRBJ2-2, with 7 bases lining up with TRBD1. Per the germline V gene, CDR1 is SGHRS and CDR2 is YFSETQ. The CDR3 has 16 amino acids. V dropped 4 bases and J dropped 4; count of bases not matched to a gene: 10. CDR3 protein: CASSRVGQELTGELFF. CDR3 nucleotide sequence: TGCGCCAGCAGCCGGGTTGGACAGGAACTCACCGGGGAGCTGTTTTTT.

This chain links TRBV29-1 with TRBJ1-2; a weak D match, TRBD1 (5 bases). Germline CDR1 is SQVTM and CDR2 is ANQGSEA. The germline V and J ends were trimmed by 7 bases and 8 bases, with 23 bases remaining between them. This CDR3 is built from 14 residues. The CDR3, as DNA: TGCAGCGACCACCAGGGAGGAAGGGTTGTCGGCTACACCTTC. Translation gives CSDHQGGRVVGYTF.

This chain connects TRBV10-3 to TRBJ2-2; the match to TRBD1 covers 7 bases. J gave up 4 bases and V 5 bases, and 4 bases lay outside the gene matches. The CDR3 consists of 14 residues. Germline CDR1 is ENHRY and CDR2 is SYGVKD. The CDR3 nucleotides read TGTGCCATCAGTAGACAGGGTGGCACCGGGGAGCTGTTTTTT. This codes for CAISRQGGTGELFF.

This rearrangement joins TRBV18 to TRBJ2-7, with D perhaps TRBD2 (6 bases). The CDR3 loop spans 15 amino acids. CDR1 is KGHSH, CDR2 LQKENI, per germline. Between the trimmed V and J ends, which lost 3 bases and 7 bases, there was a span of 19 bases. This CDR3 is CASSPVSLTGVEQYF. The DNA for the CDR3 is TGTGCCAGCTCACCCGTCAGCCTTACGGGGGTGGAGCAGTACTTC.